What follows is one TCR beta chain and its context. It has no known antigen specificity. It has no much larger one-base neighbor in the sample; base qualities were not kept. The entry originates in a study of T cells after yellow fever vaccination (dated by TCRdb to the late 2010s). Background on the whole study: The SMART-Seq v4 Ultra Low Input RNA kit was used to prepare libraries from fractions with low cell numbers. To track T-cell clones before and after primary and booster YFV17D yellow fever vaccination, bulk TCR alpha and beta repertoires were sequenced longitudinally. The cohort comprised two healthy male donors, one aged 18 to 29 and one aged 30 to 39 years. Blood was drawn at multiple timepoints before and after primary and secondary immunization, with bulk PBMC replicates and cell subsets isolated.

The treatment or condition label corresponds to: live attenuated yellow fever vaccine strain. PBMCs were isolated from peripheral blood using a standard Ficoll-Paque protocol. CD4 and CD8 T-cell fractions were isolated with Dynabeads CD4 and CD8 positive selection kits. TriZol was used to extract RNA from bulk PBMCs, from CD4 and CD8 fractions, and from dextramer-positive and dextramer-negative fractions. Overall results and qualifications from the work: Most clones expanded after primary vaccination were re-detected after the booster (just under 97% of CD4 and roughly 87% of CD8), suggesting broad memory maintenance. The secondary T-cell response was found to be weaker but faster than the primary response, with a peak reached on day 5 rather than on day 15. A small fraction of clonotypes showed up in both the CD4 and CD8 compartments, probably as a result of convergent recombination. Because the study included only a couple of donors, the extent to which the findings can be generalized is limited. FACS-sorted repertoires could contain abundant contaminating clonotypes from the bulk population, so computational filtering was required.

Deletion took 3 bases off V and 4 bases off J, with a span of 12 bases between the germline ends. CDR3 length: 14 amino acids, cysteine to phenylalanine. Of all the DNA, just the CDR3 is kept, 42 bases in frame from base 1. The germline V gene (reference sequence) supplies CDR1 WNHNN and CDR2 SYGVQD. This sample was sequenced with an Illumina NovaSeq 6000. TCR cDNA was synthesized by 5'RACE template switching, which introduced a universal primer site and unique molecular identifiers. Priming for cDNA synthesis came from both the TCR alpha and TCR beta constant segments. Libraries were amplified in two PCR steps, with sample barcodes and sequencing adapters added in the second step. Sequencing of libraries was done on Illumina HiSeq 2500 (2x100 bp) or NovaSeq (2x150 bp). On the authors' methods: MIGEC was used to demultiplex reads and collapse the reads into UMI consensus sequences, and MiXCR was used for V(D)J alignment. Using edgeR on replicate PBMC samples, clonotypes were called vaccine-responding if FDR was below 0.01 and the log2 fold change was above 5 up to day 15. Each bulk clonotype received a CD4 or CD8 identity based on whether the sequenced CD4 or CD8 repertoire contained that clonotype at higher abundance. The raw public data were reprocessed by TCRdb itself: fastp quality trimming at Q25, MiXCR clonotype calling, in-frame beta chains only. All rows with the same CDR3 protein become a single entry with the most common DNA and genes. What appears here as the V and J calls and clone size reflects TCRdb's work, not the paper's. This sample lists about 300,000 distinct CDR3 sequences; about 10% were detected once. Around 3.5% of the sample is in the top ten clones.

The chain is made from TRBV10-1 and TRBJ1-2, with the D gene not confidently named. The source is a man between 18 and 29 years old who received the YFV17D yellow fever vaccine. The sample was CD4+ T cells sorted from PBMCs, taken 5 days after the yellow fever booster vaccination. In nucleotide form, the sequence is TGCGCCAGCAGTGAAAGGAAGAGCTTCTATGGCTACACCTTC. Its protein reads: CASSERKSFYGYTF.